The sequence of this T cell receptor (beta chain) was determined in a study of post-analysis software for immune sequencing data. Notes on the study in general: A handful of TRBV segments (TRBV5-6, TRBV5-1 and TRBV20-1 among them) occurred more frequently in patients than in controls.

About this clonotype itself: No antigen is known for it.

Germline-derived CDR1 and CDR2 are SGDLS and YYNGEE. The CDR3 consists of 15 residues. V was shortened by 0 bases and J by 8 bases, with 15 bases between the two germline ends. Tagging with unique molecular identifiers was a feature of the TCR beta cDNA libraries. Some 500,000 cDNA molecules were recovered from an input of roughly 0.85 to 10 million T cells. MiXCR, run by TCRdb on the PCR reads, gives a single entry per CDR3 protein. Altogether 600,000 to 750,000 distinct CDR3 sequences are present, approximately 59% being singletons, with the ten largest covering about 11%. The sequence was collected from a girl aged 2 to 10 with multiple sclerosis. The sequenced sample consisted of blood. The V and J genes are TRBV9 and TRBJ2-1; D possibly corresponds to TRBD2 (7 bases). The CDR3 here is CASSVGAGKGDEQFF. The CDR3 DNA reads TGTGCCAGCAGCGTAGGAGCGGGAAAGGGGGATGAGCAGTTCTTC.